One and the same sample provided the 9 T cell receptor beta chains below, sequenced in a study of cytomegalovirus exposure and HLA in healthy donors (dated 2017 in TCRdb). Library construction relied on the immunoSEQ multiplex PCR assay. A mixture of 60 forward primers for TCR Vbeta segments and 13 reverse primers for TCR Jbeta segments was used in the multiplex PCR. TCRdb's version of the immuneACCESS table is confined to in-frame rearrangements and falls short of the full clone set. An unresolved V gene accounts for under half of the shortfall where checked; the remainder is of unknown origin. The sample table shows approximately 100,000 clones, and roughly 74% are seen once. The ten largest clones represent about 1.9% of the sample. Specimen: PBMCs. Every receptor here comes from a woman aged 40-49 years in good health and CMV-seronegative.

This chain's CDR3 is CASSLALSGGANNEQFF. Here the CDR3 DNA reads TGTGCCAGCAGCTTAGCGCTTAGCGGGGGGGCCAACAATGAGCAGTTCTTC. This rearrangement joins TRBV7-9 to TRBJ2-1; the match to TRBD2 covers 11 bases. Looked up from germline, CDR1 is SEHNR and CDR2 is FQNEAQ (reference sequence). The CDR3 runs to 17 residues. V shed 0 bases and J 5 bases; nucleotides not matched to a gene: 6.

The chain uses TRBV5-1 and TRBJ2-5; 7 nucleotides line up with TRBD2. The germline V gene encodes CDR1 SGHRS and CDR2 YFSETQ. The junction had 10 bases not matched to a gene; V was cut back by 4 bases and J by 7 bases. The CDR3 is 14 amino acids. The CDR3: CASSTGTTVWTQYF. The CDR3 DNA sequence: TGCGCCAGCAGCACCGGGACTACCGTATGGACCCAGTACTTC.

V and J are TRBV6-5 and TRBJ1-1, with 7 positions matching TRBD1. The CDR3 is 13 residues long. Per the germline V gene, CDR1 is MNHEY and CDR2 is SVGAGI. The V segment lost 7 bases and the J segment 6 bases; nucleotides outside the gene matches: 8. CDR3 sequence (DNA): TGTGCCAGCACCCAAACAGGGGCTTCTGAAGCTTTCTTT. As protein: CASTQTGASEAFF.

The rearrangement joins TRBV27 to TRBJ1-2; 7 bases agree with TRBD1. Per the germline V gene, CDR1 is MNHEY and CDR2 is SMNVEV (reference sequence). V trimming: 6 bases; J trimming: 8 bases; junction bases outside the gene matches: 9. The CDR3 spans 13 residues. The CDR3 nucleotides are TGTGCCAGCAGCCCCACAGGGGATGGAGGCTACACCTTC. It codes for CASSPTGDGGYTF.

A remark on this clone: Because the CDR3 is missing its conserved closing phenylalanine or tryptophan, this is likely a read error. No DNA is shown, since the ends of the CDR3 on it are uncertain; the CDR3 is the one TCRdb lists. The chain combines TRBV5-4 with TRBJ2-3; whether TRBD1, the table's D call, matches the DNA was not checked. The CDR3 extends over 16 residues, inclusive of both ends. Germline assignment: CDR1 SGHNT and CDR2 YYREEE (reference sequence). CDR3 sequence reads: CASSDGDREPEEKFRL.

This clone has only a few counts. The chain recombines TRBV7-2 with TRBJ2-5, with 8 nucleotides matching TRBD1. In germline, CDR1 is SGHTA, CDR2 FQGNSA. The CDR3 sequence is 14 residues long. V lost 5 bases to trimming and J lost 5 bases; unmatched junction nucleotides: 7. This CDR3 is CASSRDRGKETQYF. Written as DNA, the CDR3 is TGTGCCAGCAGCCGAGACAGGGGAAAGGAGACCCAGTACTTC.

This clone was observed a handful of times. This sequence joins TRBV6-6 and TRBJ2-2; TRBD2 aligns across 7 bases. J was trimmed by 4 bases and V by 8 bases; bases with no gene match: 7. Germline values: CDR1 MNHNY, CDR2 SVGAGI (reference sequence). This CDR3 is 14 amino acids long. CDR3: CASGRERSTGELFF. CDR3 nucleotide sequence: TGTGCCAGCGGGCGGGAGCGGAGCACCGGGGAGCTGTTTTTT.

The V gene is TRBV5-1, the J gene TRBJ2-7; D is undetermined. The CDR3 is made up of 17 amino acids. V lost 6 bases and J lost 2, with 24 bases in between. The germline V gene encodes CDR1 SGHRS and CDR2 YFSETQ. DNA for the CDR3: TGCGCCAGCAAGGTCGGGTCTTCGGTACTAACCCCCTACGAGCAGTACTTC. This gives the protein CASKVGSSVLTPYEQYF. Together with reference TRBV5-1 and TRBJ2-7, the CDR3 gives the full variable domain: KAGVTQTPRYLIKTRGQQVTLSCSPISGHRSVSWYQQTPGQGLQFLFEYFSETQRNKGNFPGRFSGRQFSNSRSEMNVSTLELGDSALYLCASKVGSSVLTPYEQYFGPGTRLTVT.

The V gene is TRBV7-2, the J gene TRBJ1-5, with D perhaps TRBD1 (5 bases). The CDR3 spans 13 residues. Germline V gene sequence: CDR1 SGHTA, CDR2 FQGNSA. The ends were cut back, 1 base at V and 7 bases at J, with 8 bases in the middle. The CDR3 is CASSLGEGQPQHF. The CDR3 nucleotides read TGTGCCAGCAGCTTAGGGGAGGGGCAGCCCCAGCATTTT.